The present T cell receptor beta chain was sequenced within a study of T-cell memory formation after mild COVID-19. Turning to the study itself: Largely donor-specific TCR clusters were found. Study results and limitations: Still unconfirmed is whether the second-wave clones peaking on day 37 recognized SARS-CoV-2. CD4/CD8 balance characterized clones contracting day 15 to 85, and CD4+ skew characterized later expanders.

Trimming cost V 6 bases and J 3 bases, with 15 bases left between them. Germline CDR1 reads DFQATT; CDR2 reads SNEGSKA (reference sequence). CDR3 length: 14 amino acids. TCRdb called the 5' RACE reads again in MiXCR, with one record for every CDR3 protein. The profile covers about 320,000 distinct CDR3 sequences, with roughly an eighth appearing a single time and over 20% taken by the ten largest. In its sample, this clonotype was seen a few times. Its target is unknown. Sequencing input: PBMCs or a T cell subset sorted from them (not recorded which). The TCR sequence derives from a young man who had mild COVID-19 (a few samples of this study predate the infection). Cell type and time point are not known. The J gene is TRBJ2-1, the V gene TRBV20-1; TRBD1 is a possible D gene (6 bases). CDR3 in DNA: TGCAGTGCACGATACAGGGAAGGCTACAATGAGCAGTTCTTC. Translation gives CSARYREGYNEQFF.